The rows below give T cell receptor beta chains drawn from one sample of a study of T cells after yellow fever vaccination. TCRdb independently ran MiXCR on the 5' RACE reads; one entry per CDR3 protein. The table includes 300,000 to 400,000 distinct CDR3 sequences, approximately 8% detected once. Sequences were derived from PBMCs, sampled about 41 days after the first yellow fever vaccination. These receptors were obtained from a man aged 18 to 29 who received the YFV17D yellow fever vaccine. CDR3s include the opening cysteine and the closing phenylalanine or tryptophan. D genes are given only for firm matches. Clone size, where shown, is once, few, many, or a class for clones that have expanded.

j_call,v_call,d_call,clone_size,cdr3_nt,cdr3_aa
TRBJ2-1,TRBV11-2,TRBD2,few,TGTGCCAGCAGCTTAAAAGCGGGGAGCTCCTACAATGAGCAGTTCTTC,CASSLKAGSSYNEQFF
TRBJ2-7,TRBV7-2,TRBD2,-,TGTGCCAGCAGCGTGAGACTAGCGAACGAGCAGTACTTC,CASSVRLANEQYF
TRBJ1-3,TRBV27,-,many,TGTGCCAGCAGTTTTACAGGGCTCTCTGGAAACACCATATATTTT,CASSFTGLSGNTIYF
TRBJ2-1,TRBV11-2,-,-,TGTGCCAGCAGCTTAAGGTTTGGGACGGGCTCCTACAATGAGCAGTTCTTC,CASSLRFGTGSYNEQFF
TRBJ1-2,TRBV27,-,few,TGTGCCAGCAGATCAGAAGGGTTCAACGGCTACACCTTC,CASRSEGFNGYTF
TRBJ1-2,TRBV6-5,TRBD1,few,TGTGCCGCCGGGACAGTCTTTGGCTACACCTTC,CAAGTVFGYTF
TRBJ2-5,TRBV7-9,TRBD2,few,TGTGCCAGCAAGGGAGGGGTTAGCCAAGAGACCCAGTACTTC,CASKGGVSQETQYF
TRBJ1-2,TRBV20-1,-,-,TGCAGTGCTAGAGATCGAAGAGTGGGGACCTCCGGAGGCTACACCTTC,CSARDRRVGTSGGYTF
TRBJ1-6,TRBV5-1,-,-,TGCGCCAGCAGCGCTGACGTAAACGAGACACCCCTCCACTTT,CASSADVNETPLHF
TRBJ2-1,TRBV7-6,TRBD2,many,TGTGCCAGCAGCTTCGAACTAGCGGGGGACCACAATGAGCAGTTCTTC,CASSFELAGDHNEQFF
TRBJ2-7,TRBV12-3/TRBV12-4,-,many,TGTGCCAGCAGTAAGTGGGACGAGCAGTACTTC,CASSKWDEQYF
TRBJ1-1,TRBV28,TRBD1,many,TGTGCCAGCAGAGAGCCAGGGACAGGGGGAACTGAAGCTTTCTTT,CASREPGTGGTEAFF
TRBJ1-2,TRBV12-3/TRBV12-4,-,few,TGTGCCAGCACCCGAGGCGGGTACGGCTACACCTTC,CASTRGGYGYTF
TRBJ2-5,TRBV7-9,TRBD1,-,TGTGCCAGCAGCATGACCGGGACAGGTTACCAAGAGACCCAGTACTTC,CASSMTGTGYQETQYF
TRBJ1-1,TRBV5-4,-,few,TGTGCCAGCAGCTTGCCGGGAGGGGGGCGGACTGAAGCTTTCTTT,CASSLPGGGRTEAFF
TRBJ2-7,TRBV6-1,TRBD2,few,TGTGCCAGCACCCCTAAAGCGGGGCCCTCCTACGAGCAGTACTTC,CASTPKAGPSYEQYF
TRBJ2-2,TRBV10-3,-,few,TGTGCCATCAGTGAAAGAGTTGATAACACCGGGGAGCTGTTTTTT,CAISERVDNTGELFF
TRBJ2-1,TRBV18,-,-,TGTGCCAGCTCACCCCTCGGCGTGTCCTCCTACAATGAGCAGTTCTTC,CASSPLGVSSYNEQFF
TRBJ2-1,TRBV7-2,TRBD1,-,TGTGCCAGCAGCCAGGGACAGGGGAAATACAATGAGCAGTTCTTC,CASSQGQGKYNEQFF
TRBJ2-3,TRBV7-8,TRBD2,few,TGTGCCAGCAGCTTTCTAGCGGGGGGGAATAGAGATACGCAGTATTTT,CASSFLAGGNRDTQYF
TRBJ2-2,TRBV7-2,-,once,TGTGCCAGCAGCTTAGAGGGGGGGCAGGCCGGGGAGCTGTTTTTT,CASSLEGGQAGELFF
TRBJ2-1,TRBV7-2,-,few,TGTGCCAGCAGCCCACTCTGGGGGGCCAATGAGCAGTTCTTC,CASSPLWGANEQFF
TRBJ2-2,TRBV4-1,TRBD2,-,TGCGCCAGCAGCCAAAAGCGGGGGGGCTACGGGGAGCTGTTTTTT,CASSQKRGGYGELFF
TRBJ2-3,TRBV7-2,-,many,TGTGCCAGCAGCTCCGATAGCATGGGCACAGATACGCAGTATTTT,CASSSDSMGTDTQYF
TRBJ2-2,TRBV7-2,-,-,TGTGCCAGCAGCTTAGCACAGTCCGGTGCCGGGGAGCTGTTTTTT,CASSLAQSGAGELFF
TRBJ1-1,TRBV29-1,-,few,TGCAGCGTTGAAGTGGCAACAATGAACACTGAAGCTTTCTTT,CSVEVATMNTEAFF
TRBJ2-3,TRBV11-2,-,-,TGTGCCAGCAGCGCTAGGCCCACCGGCGGGGTGAGCACAGATACGCAGTATTTT,CASSARPTGGVSTDTQYF
TRBJ2-5,TRBV27,-,few,TGTGCCAGCAGTTTAGGGCAGACGAAGACCCAGTACTTC,CASSLGQTKTQYF
TRBJ1-6,TRBV4-1,TRBD1,few,TGCGCCAGCGGGGCTACCGGGACAGGGTGGTCACCCCTCCACTTT,CASGATGTGWSPLHF
TRBJ2-1,TRBV20-1,-,-,TGCAGTGCCTTTCGGGGCCATGAGCAGTTCTTC,CSAFRGHEQFF
TRBJ1-1,TRBV29-1,-,-,TGCAGCGTTATGGGAAGGGGAATGAACACTGAAGCTTTCTTT,CSVMGRGMNTEAFF
TRBJ2-5,TRBV5-1,-,-,TGCGCCAGCAGCTTCGTAATTGATATGGAGACCCAGTACTTC,CASSFVIDMETQYF
TRBJ2-1,TRBV6-2/TRBV6-3,-,few,TGTGCCAGCAGTCAGGGGGGTACCTACTACAATGAGCAGTTCTTC,CASSQGGTYYNEQFF
TRBJ2-6,TRBV5-1,-,few,TGCGCCAGCAGCTTTCGGCAGAGCTCTGGGGCCAACGTCCTGACTTTC,CASSFRQSSGANVLTF
TRBJ1-6,TRBV27,TRBD1,-,TGTGCCACCTCGGGACAGTGGAATTCACCCCTCCACTTT,CATSGQWNSPLHF
TRBJ1-1,TRBV21-1,-,many,TGTGCCAGCACACGGGACAGGGACGTAGACACTGAAGCTTTCTTT,CASTRDRDVDTEAFF
TRBJ1-1,TRBV6-1,-,few,TGTGCCAGCAGTCCGCGGACGGAGAACACTGAAGCTTTCTTT,CASSPRTENTEAFF
TRBJ2-2,TRBV28,-,-,TGTGCCAGCAGTTTTCGGGGCCCCACCACCGGGGAGCTGTTTTTT,CASSFRGPTTGELFF
TRBJ2-1,TRBV28,TRBD2,-,TGTGCCAGCAGTCCCCCCTACGCGGGGGGGCGAATCTTC,CASSPPYAGGRIF
TRBJ2-2,TRBV6-1,-,-,TGTGCCTGCGGGATCGGGGAGCTGTTTTTT,CACGIGELFF
TRBJ2-1,TRBV10-3,-,few,TGTGCCATCAAGGGTAGCGGCGCGGAAAACAATGAGCAGTTCTTC,CAIKGSGAENNEQFF
TRBJ1-5,TRBV4-3,-,few,TGCGCCAGCAGCCCCGGTTTGGGTGATAGCAATCAGCCCCAGCATTTT,CASSPGLGDSNQPQHF
TRBJ2-5,TRBV20-1,TRBD2,few,TGCAGTGCTAGAGAGAAGGGCAAGCGGGGGGGGATTGAGACCCAGTACTTC,CSAREKGKRGGIETQYF
TRBJ1-1,TRBV29-1,-,few,TGCAGCGCCGCCCTCGGGCGGTTTAACACTGAAGCTTTCTTT,CSAALGRFNTEAFF
TRBJ2-1,TRBV5-1,TRBD2,many,TGCGCCAGCAGCTTGGAGGGAGGGGATCCCCGGTACAATGAGCAGTTCTTC,CASSLEGGDPRYNEQFF
TRBJ2-5,TRBV24-1,TRBD2,few,TGTGCCACCAGTGACCCGGGACTAGCGGAAGAGACCCAGTACTTC,CATSDPGLAEETQYF
TRBJ1-1,TRBV7-2,TRBD1,-,TGTGCCAGCAGCCCAAAAAGGGGGCGAGTCACTGAAGCTTTCTTT,CASSPKRGRVTEAFF
TRBJ2-7,TRBV7-8,-,few,TGTGCCAGCAGGGCGGAGTTAGGGGTCGAGCAGTACTTC,CASRAELGVEQYF
TRBJ2-5,TRBV12-3/TRBV12-4,TRBD1,few,TGTGCCAGCAGTCCTCGACAGGGATGGGAGACCCAGTACTTC,CASSPRQGWETQYF
TRBJ1-2,TRBV5-1,-,-,TGCGCCAGCAGCTTGGAACCGGGAATCTATGGCTACACCTTC,CASSLEPGIYGYTF
TRBJ2-3,TRBV7-2,-,-,TGTGCCAGCAGCTCGAACGACAGGTATACGCAGTATTTT,CASSSNDRYTQYF
TRBJ1-5,TRBV6-2/TRBV6-3,-,-,TGTGCCAGCAGTACACCGGGGGGCAATCAGCCCCAGCATTTT,CASSTPGGNQPQHF
TRBJ1-2,TRBV20-1,-,-,TGCAGTGCTAGAGTATCAGGTTTCGACTACACCTTC,CSARVSGFDYTF
TRBJ1-2,TRBV10-3,-,-,TGTGCCATCAGTGACCCCTCGGGAGGGCTCCATGGCTACACCTTC,CAISDPSGGLHGYTF